The following is a TCR beta chain sequence with its context. This clone was seen more than once but under ten times. Its binding antigen is unknown. Base quality data are lacking; no much larger clone is found one base away. The samples were obtained from people who had Merkel cell carcinoma. This sample was taken from a study of T cells and Merkel cell carcinoma outcomes (dated by TCRdb to the early 2020s). Regarding the study in general: In patients with Merkel cell carcinoma, researchers looked at whether the T-cell repertoire of the tumor, along with T-cell density, could predict clinical outcome. What the authors observed across the whole study: The combination of T-cell repertoire features and T-cell density was reported to predict clinical outcomes in patients with Merkel cell carcinoma.

The library came from the immunoSEQ multiplex PCR assay. This is the immuneACCESS table as TCRdb keeps it, with only in-frame sequences that have V and J called. A part of the clones is gone; compared with another copy, unresolved V genes explain less than half, and the rest is unexplained. This sample is represented by roughly 16,000 clones; 80% to 90% of them were singletons. The top ten clonotypes cover 9% of the sample. Relative to germline, V is missing 4 bases and J is missing 3 bases, with 11 bases of the junction outside any gene match. Via the germline V gene, CDR1 is MNHNS and CDR2 SASEGT. Inclusive of the bounding cysteine and phenylalanine, the CDR3 is 16 residues long. Only CDR3 DNA is held: 48 bases, read in frame from base 1.

Here the chain combines TRBV6-1 and TRBJ2-7, and 8 junctional nucleotides match TRBD2. The origin of this receptor is a human donor with Merkel cell carcinoma. The material sequenced was tumor tissue from Merkel cell carcinoma. The CDR3 here reads CASSGRGGAGNYEQYF. The nucleotide sequence reads TGTGCCAGCAGTGGACGGGGGGGGGCAGGCAACTACGAGCAGTACTTC.